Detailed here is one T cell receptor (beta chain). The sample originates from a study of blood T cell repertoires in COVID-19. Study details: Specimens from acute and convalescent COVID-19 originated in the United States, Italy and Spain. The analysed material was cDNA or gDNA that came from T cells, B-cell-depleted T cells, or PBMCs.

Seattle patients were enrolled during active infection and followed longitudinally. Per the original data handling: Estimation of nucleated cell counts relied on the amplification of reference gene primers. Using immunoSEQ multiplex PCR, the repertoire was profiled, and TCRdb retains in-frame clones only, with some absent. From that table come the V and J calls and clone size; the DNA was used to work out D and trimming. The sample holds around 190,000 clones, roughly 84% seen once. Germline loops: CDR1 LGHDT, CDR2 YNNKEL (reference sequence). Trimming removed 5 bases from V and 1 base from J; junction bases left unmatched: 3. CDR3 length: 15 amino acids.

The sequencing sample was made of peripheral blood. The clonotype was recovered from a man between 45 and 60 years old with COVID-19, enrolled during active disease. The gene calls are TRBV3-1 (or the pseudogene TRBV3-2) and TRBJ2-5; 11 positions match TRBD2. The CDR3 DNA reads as TGTGCCAGCAGCGCCACTAGCGGGGGCCAAGAGACCCAGTACTTC. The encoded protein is CASSATSGGQETQYF.